A selection of T cell receptor beta chains follows, all from one sample in a study of cytomegalovirus exposure and HLA in healthy donors. Sequencing used immunoSEQ multiplex PCR; TCRdb keeps in-frame clones, though not all of them. The sample contains 150,000 to 200,000 clones, around 76% of which appear only once. The specimen was PBMCs. The receptor source for this set is a woman aged 25 to 39 in good health and CMV-seropositive. Both conserved end residues are part of each CDR3. D genes are given only for firm matches. Clone size is shown for a subset of rows, as once, few, many or a class of expanded clone.

J: TRBJ2-3; D: NA; V: TRBV5-1; size: NA; CDR3: CASSLGEWPTDTQYF; DNA: TGCGCCAGTAGTCTGGGAGAGTGGCCTACAGATACGCAGTATTTT
J: TRBJ1-2; D: NA; V: TRBV5-1; size: NA; CDR3: CASSPTGSNYGYTF; DNA: TGCGCCAGCAGCCCAACAGGGTCTAACTATGGCTACACCTTC
J: TRBJ1-2; D: NA; V: TRBV6-5; size: NA; CDR3: CAIGGGLANYGYTF; DNA: TGTGCCATTGGAGGAGGGTTAGCTAACTATGGCTACACCTTC
J: TRBJ1-2; D: NA; V: TRBV7-8; size: NA; CDR3: CASSLYGDGGDGYTF; DNA: TGTGCCAGCAGCCTTTACGGGGACGGGGGTGATGGCTACACCTTC
J: TRBJ1-6; D: TRBD1; V: TRBV5-8; size: NA; CDR3: CASSLTRDSNSPLHF; DNA: TGTGCCAGCAGCCTCACTCGGGACAGCAATTCACCCCTCCACTTT
J: TRBJ1-2; D: NA; V: TRBV7-9; size: NA; CDR3: CASTQQVGYGYTF; DNA: TGTGCCAGCACGCAACAGGTTGGGTATGGCTACACCTTC
J: TRBJ2-1; D: TRBD1; V: TRBV5-6; size: NA; CDR3: CASSLPGQGFDEQFF; DNA: TGTGCCAGCAGTTTACCGGGACAGGGTTTCGATGAGCAGTTCTTC
J: TRBJ1-2; D: NA; V: TRBV30; size: NA; CDR3: CAEARGDYGYTF; DNA: TGTGCCGAAGCGCGGGGGGACTATGGCTACACCTTC
J: TRBJ2-1; D: TRBD1; V: TRBV6-6; size: NA; CDR3: CASSYSNRGRYNEQFF; DNA: TGTGCCAGCAGTTACTCCAACAGGGGCCGCTACAATGAGCAGTTCTTC
J: TRBJ2-6; D: TRBD1; V: TRBV2; size: NA; CDR3: CASSEDRGPGANVLTF; DNA: TGTGCCAGCAGTGAAGACAGGGGGCCGGGGGCCAACGTCCTGACTTTC
J: TRBJ2-3; D: TRBD2; V: TRBV30; size: few; CDR3: CAWSLGTSGGRTDTQYF; DNA: TGTGCCTGGAGTCTCGGGACTAGCGGGGGGCGCACAGATACGCAGTATTTT
J: TRBJ1-1; D: NA; V: TRBV4-3; size: NA; CDR3: CASSQGLGMEEAFF; DNA: TGCGCCAGCAGCCAGGGACTAGGCATGGAAGAAGCTTTCTTT
J: TRBJ2-7; D: NA; V: TRBV6-5; size: NA; CDR3: CASSYSQALPYEQYF; DNA: TGTGCCAGCAGTTACTCGCAGGCTTTGCCCTACGAGCAGTACTTC